This TCR beta chain was sequenced during a study of T-cell memory formation after mild COVID-19 (dated by TCRdb to about 2021). For context, the study as a whole: Most TCR sequence clusters were specific to one of the two donors. T-cell clones expanding and contracting after mild COVID-19 in two donors were tracked by longitudinal TCRalpha and TCRbeta repertoire sequencing. The cohort was made up of two young adult volunteers, one female and one male, who were previously healthy.

CDR3 length: 15 amino acids, cysteine to phenylalanine. Of all the DNA, just the CDR3 is kept, 45 bases in frame from base 1. Taken from the germline V gene (reference sequence), the CDR1 and CDR2 loops are DFQATT and SNEGSKA. V and J lose 3 bases and 0 bases, and a span of 13 bases separates them. This clonotype is medium-sized (0.01 to 0.1%) in its sample. No cognate antigen has been identified for it. No base quality information exists; no much larger clone differs at one position. Paper-wide results and their limitations: Only a couple of mild cases were covered in the study, and larger cohorts including severe cases with pre-infection samples were considered necessary. The second-wave clones that peaked on day 37 were not confirmed to be SARS-CoV-2 specific. Contracting CD4+ clones turned up mainly in the CM and EM memory subsets, whereas EMRA was where CD8+ clones were enriched. Some responding clones were detected in pre-infection memory, suggesting pre-existing cross-reactive memory T cells joined the SARS-CoV-2 response. From day 15 to 85, contracting clones showed balanced CD4/CD8 phenotypes, whereas a second wave of clones that expanded from day 15 to 37 leaned towards CD4+.

Instrument on record: Illumina NovaSeq 6000. cDNA libraries for TCRalpha and TCRbeta were prepared by 5'RACE using constant-segment primers, with sample barcodes and unique molecular identifiers added. Trizol reagent was used to extract RNA from every sample. The libraries were amplified in two PCR steps, and the second step added a second sample barcode and Illumina TruSeq adapters. Libraries were sequenced on an Illumina NovaSeq with 2 x 150 bp paired-end reads. The original methods were these. The reads were demultiplexed and collapsed into UMI-guided consensus sequences using migec v1.2.7. Using mixcr v2.1.11, the UMI consensuses were aligned to TRA and TRB V and J templates and assembled into clonotypes. Expanded or contracted clonotypes were those called significant by both edgeR and NoisET, with noise models trained on biological replicates. For edgeR calls, a false discovery rate-adjusted p below 0.01 and a log2 fold-change threshold of 1 were applied. As an exploratory analysis of dynamics, max-normalized trajectories of the 1000 most abundant clonotypes were examined with PCA combined with hierarchical clustering. The CD4 or CD8 phenotype of responding clones was assigned using the separately sequenced CD4+ and CD8+ repertoires. TCRdb reprocessed the public reads (quality trimming at Q25 with fastp, clone calling with MiXCR) and kept in-frame beta chains. Each CDR3 protein appears once, grouped with its most common genes and DNA. These V and J calls rely on TCRdb rather than the paper's analysis. The sample has several thousand distinct CDR3 sequences on record, approximately 48% of them singletons. The top ten clones comprise roughly 2.6% of the sample.

Ficoll-Paque density gradient centrifugation was the method used to isolate PBMCs. The sample comprised PBMCs or a T cell subset sorted from them (not recorded which). The chain uses TRBV20-1 and TRBJ2-3; a confident D gene designation cannot be given. The sequence was collected from an adult who had mild COVID-19 (a few samples of this study predate the infection). The sample titles of this study are shuffled in the database, so cell type and time point are left out. The DNA reads TGCAGTGCTAGTCGGCGGCTCCTAAGCACAGATACGCAGTATTTT. Translated, it reads CSASRRLLSTDTQYF.